This T cell receptor (beta chain) comes out of a study of response to subunit inactivated influenza vaccine. Broader study findings: After each seasonal influenza vaccination, few new T cells are recruited, the authors suggested.

Via MiXCR, TCRdb re-called the RT-PCR reads, giving one row per CDR3 protein. The sample contains more than 450,000 distinct CDR3 sequences, 7.6% of which appear only once. Per germline, CDR1 DFQATT and CDR2 SNEGSKA (reference sequence). The CDR3 sequence is 13 residues long. Remarks on this clonotype: The antigen remains undetermined.

This material consisted of PBMCs from blood, taken about 23 months after vaccination. The clonotype originates from a man aged 50-75 years who received an inactivated influenza vaccine. This chain joins TRBV20-1 and TRBJ2-7; 9 nucleotides match TRBD2. The CDR3 DNA sequence: TGCGGATTAGCGGGGGATGACTCCTACGAGCAGTACTTC. Translating gives CGLAGDDSYEQYF.